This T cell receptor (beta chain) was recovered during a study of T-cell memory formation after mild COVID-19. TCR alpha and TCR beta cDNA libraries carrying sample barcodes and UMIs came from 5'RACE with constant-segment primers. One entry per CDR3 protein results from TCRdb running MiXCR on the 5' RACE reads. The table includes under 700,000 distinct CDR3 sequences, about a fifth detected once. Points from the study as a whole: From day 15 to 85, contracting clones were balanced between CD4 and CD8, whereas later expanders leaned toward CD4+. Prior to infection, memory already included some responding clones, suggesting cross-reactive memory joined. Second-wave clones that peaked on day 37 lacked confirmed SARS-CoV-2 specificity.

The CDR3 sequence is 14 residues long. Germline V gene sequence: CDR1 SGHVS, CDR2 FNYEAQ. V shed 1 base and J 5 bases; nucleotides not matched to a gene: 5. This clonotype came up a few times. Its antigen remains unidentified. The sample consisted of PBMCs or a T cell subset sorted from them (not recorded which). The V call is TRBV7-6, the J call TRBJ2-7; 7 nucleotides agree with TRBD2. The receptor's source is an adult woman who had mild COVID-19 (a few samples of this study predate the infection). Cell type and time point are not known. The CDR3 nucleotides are TGTGCCAGCAGCTTAGGGGGGGGAAGCGACGAGCAGTACTTC. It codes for CASSLGGGSDEQYF.